The clone carrying this TCR beta chain was seen a single time. This entry belongs to a study of blood T cell repertoires in COVID-19. TCRdb's copy holds only in-frame clones and misses some; the assay was immunoSEQ multiplex PCR. Of over 200,000 clones listed, just under 90% are singletons. Adults between roughly 18 and 90 years of age took part from about two dozen US areas. V lost 5 bases, J lost 3 bases, and 28 bases lay in between. Germline V gives CDR1 MNHEY, CDR2 SVGEGT. The length of the CDR3 is 20 residues. The receptor was derived from a man aged 30 to 45 who had recovered from COVID-19. Sequenced material: PBMCs or T cells enriched from blood (not recorded which). V gene TRBV6-2 or TRBV6-3 combines with J gene TRBJ2-2, with D possibly TRBD2 on 6 matching bases. The CDR3 here is CASSPTGEPGAGRYTGELFF. In DNA form, the CDR3 reads TGTGCCAGCAGTCCAACAGGAGAACCGGGAGCTGGGAGGTACACCGGGGAGCTGTTTTTT.